One sample yielded the 15 T cell receptor beta chains listed below, sequenced in a study of blood T cell repertoires in COVID-19. Profiling relied on immunoSEQ multiplex PCR, and the TCRdb table lists in-frame clones only, not all of them. There are 200,000 to 250,000 clones in the sample; more than 70% occur only once, and approximately 2.6% lies in the top ten. The sample consisted of peripheral blood. These receptors were obtained from a woman aged 55-69 years with acute or convalescent COVID-19.

This clone was observed once. This sequence joins TRBV11-3 and TRBJ1-2; D might be TRBD1 (5 bases). The germline V gene has CDR1 SGHNT and CDR2 YENEEA. V was pared by 8 bases and J by 6 bases, with 16 bases between. This CDR3 is built from 13 residues. DNA for the CDR3: TGTGCCAGCGGAAGCAGGGAAGCAAATGGCTACACCTTC. Amino acids: CASGSREANGYTF.

The chain uses TRBV3-1 (or the pseudogene TRBV3-2) and TRBJ2-5, with a tentative D call TRBD2 (6 bases). Germline V lookup: CDR1 LGHDT, CDR2 YNNKEL (reference sequence). The CDR3 totals 16 residues. V dropped 2 bases and J dropped 2 bases, with 15 bases sitting between them. Here the CDR3 DNA reads TGTGCCAGCAGCCAATATCCCGGGACTGTACAAGAGACCCAGTACTTC. This encodes CASSQYPGTVQETQYF.

The V gene is TRBV18, the J gene TRBJ1-5, with D unresolved. Deletions cut 1 base from V and 0 bases from J, with 13 bases between. The CDR3 has 17 amino acids. Germline V CDR1 and CDR2: KGHSH, LQKENI. This CDR3 is CASSPLSSGVSNQPQHF. The CDR3 DNA reads TGTGCCAGCTCACCACTATCCAGCGGGGTTAGCAATCAGCCCCAGCATTTT.

This clone has only a few counts. The J gene is TRBJ1-2, the V gene TRBV12-3 or TRBV12-4; D not resolved. The CDR3 spans 12 residues. Trimming shortened V by 5 bases and J by 5 bases, and 9 bases separated the two germline ends. CDR3 region: CASSLRGYGYTF. The CDR3 DNA reads TGTGCCAGCAGTCTCCGGGGTTATGGCTACACCTTC.

This rearrangement joins TRBV28 to TRBJ1-5; 7 bases line up with TRBD1. V lost 7 bases to trimming and J lost 2 bases; unmatched junction nucleotides: 5. Germline CDR1 is MDHEN and CDR2 is SYDVKM. The CDR3 consists of 14 residues. The CDR3 bases are TGTGCCAGCAATCGACAGGGCGGCAATCAGCCCCAGCATTTT. Translated: CASNRQGGNQPQHF.

The CDR3 DNA reads TGTGCCAGCAGTTCGGGGACAGGGGGTTCCGATACGCAGTATTTT. Its translation: CASSSGTGGSDTQYF. The chain recombines TRBV6-2 or TRBV6-3 with TRBJ2-3; 11 bases fit TRBD1. The CDR3 is 15 residues long. The J segment lost 6 bases and the V segment lost 4 bases, leaving 6 bases of the junction unmatched. Germline CDR1 MNHEY, CDR2 SVGEGT.

The J gene is TRBJ1-6, the V gene TRBV11-2; D call uncertain. This CDR3 comprises 16 residues. CDR1 is SGHAT and CDR2 is FQNNGV in the germline V gene. The ends were cut back, 5 bases at V and 6 bases at J, with 17 bases in the middle. CDR3 DNA: TGTGCCAGCAGCCCCAGCGGTACAGTAGCTAATTCACCCCTCCACTTT. It encodes CASSPSGTVANSPLHF.

V is TRBV2 and J is TRBJ1-1, with D possibly TRBD1 on 5 matching bases. Trimming took 5 bases from V and 4 from J, leaving 14 bases between them. The CDR3 runs to 14 residues. Germline V gene lookup returns CDR1 SNHLY and CDR2 FYNNEI. The CDR3 DNA is TGTGCCAGCAGTCGGGGGGAGGAGGGCACTGAAGCTTTCTTT. This sequence encodes CASSRGEEGTEAFF.

The rearrangement links TRBV18 to TRBJ1-5, with D maybe TRBD1 (5 bases). The germline CDR1 and CDR2 sequences are KGHSH and LQKENI. The CDR3 runs to 14 residues. V was shortened by 2 bases and J by 3 bases, with 8 bases between the two germline ends. The CDR3 spells CASSPGDFNQPQHF. As DNA, the CDR3 is TGTGCCAGCTCACCAGGGGACTTCAATCAGCCCCAGCATTTT.

V is TRBV6-2 or TRBV6-3 and J is TRBJ2-5; D is possibly TRBD1 (6 bases). Trimming shortened V by 6 bases and J by 4 bases, and 12 bases separated the two germline ends. This CDR3 is 13 amino acids long. CDR1 is MNHEY and CDR2 is SVGEGT in the germline V gene. CDR3 DNA sequence: TGTGCCAGCAGCAACGGACAGACAGAGACCCAGTACTTC. Translated, it gives CASSNGQTETQYF.

The chain carries TRBV11-2 and TRBJ1-2; D call uncertain. CDR3 size: 13 residues. Germline lookup yields CDR1 SGHAT and CDR2 FQNNGV. Trimming removed 1 base at V and 4 bases at J, with 7 bases between. CDR3 sequence reads: CASSLGAAYGYTF. The CDR3 bases are TGTGCCAGCAGCTTAGGGGCAGCCTATGGCTACACCTTC.

The chain uses TRBV6-5 and TRBJ1-4; D is possibly TRBD1 (5 bases). The V gene's germline CDR1 is MNHEY and CDR2 SVGAGI. CDR3 length: 15 residues. V gave up 6 bases and J gave up 7 bases, with 18 bases separating them. This CDR3 reads CASSPGSGIGEKLFF. Here the CDR3 DNA reads TGTGCCAGCAGCCCAGGGTCCGGCATTGGTGAAAAACTGTTTTTT.

The CDR3 coding sequence is TGCGCCAGCAGCCAACCGGGACAGGGGGCAGACGAGCAGTACTTC. Amino acid sequence: CASSQPGQGADEQYF. This chain connects TRBV4-1 to TRBJ2-7, with TRBD1 matching 12 bases. CDR1 is MGHRA, CDR2 YSYEKL, per germline. Trimming at V came to 2 bases and at J to 5 bases, leaving 4 bases not matched to a gene. There are 15 residues in the CDR3.

The chain combines TRBV5-6 with TRBJ1-2, with D tentatively TRBD1 (5 bases). The V end lost 1 base, the J end lost 10 bases, and 17 bases lay between the germline ends. This CDR3 has 14 amino acids. The germline V gene encodes CDR1 SGHDT and CDR2 YYEEEE. In DNA form, the CDR3 reads TGTGCCAGCAGCTTGCGGGAGAGGGACGGAAACTACACCTTC. Protein: CASSLRERDGNYTF.

The genes are TRBV11-2 and TRBJ2-2; 9 bases line up with TRBD1. The germline V gene encodes CDR1 SGHAT and CDR2 FQNNGV. V lost 4 bases, J lost 6 bases, and 3 bases stayed unmatched. CDR3 length: 14 amino acids. The CDR3 region is CASSSDRGAGELFF. CDR3 bases: TGTGCCAGCAGCTCGGACAGGGGTGCCGGGGAGCTGTTTTTT.